This TCR beta chain emerged from a study of blood T cell repertoires in COVID-19. Study-level information: There were acute and convalescent COVID-19 samples, and they came from the United States, Italy and Spain. Sources were T cells, B-cell-depleted T cells, or PBMCs; the material itself was cDNA or gDNA.

This CDR3 spans 11 amino acids. The germline V gene has CDR1 KGHDR and CDR2 SFDVKD. Trimming cost V 3 bases and J 11 bases, with 9 bases left between them. The repertoire was sequenced with immunoSEQ multiplex PCR; TCRdb's copy has only in-frame clones and lacks some. The sample lists more than 250,000 clones, 85% to 90% seen once, with around 9.3% in the top ten. This clone appeared once. Among Cohort 3 donors, those recovered had two negative PCRs, clearance, or symptom resolution. V is TRBV24-1 and J is TRBJ1-1; D is undetermined. Sequencing was carried out using PBMCs or T cells enriched from blood (not recorded which). The receptor was isolated from a woman between 18 and 29 years old who had recovered from COVID-19. The CDR3 spells CATSDGVRAFF. For the CDR3, the DNA is TGTGCCACCAGTGATGGCGTGCGGGCTTTCTTT.